This T cell receptor (beta chain) came from a study of T cell responses to AZD1222 COVID-19 vaccine. Study results and limitations: Clonal diversity was possibly underestimated, and the donors were mostly white British, with more females.

Trimming removed 5 bases from V and 4 bases from J, with 5 bases in between. Germline CDR1 reads MNHEY; CDR2 reads SVGAGI. The CDR3 has 11 amino acids. This table comes from immunoSEQ multiplex PCR, and its TCRdb copy is limited to in-frame clones, with some not included. The data hold about 180,000 clones, with approximately 92% observed a single time. A remark on this clone: Its antigen remains unidentified.

The sequences come from peripheral blood, collected 28 days after the second dose of the MenACWY control vaccine. The TCR sequence derives from an adult who received the MenACWY meningococcal vaccine as a control. This chain joins TRBV6-5 and TRBJ1-2; D is unclear. CDR3 in amino acids: CASSNGYGYTF. The CDR3 coding sequence is TGTGCCAGCAGTAATGGCTATGGCTACACCTTC.